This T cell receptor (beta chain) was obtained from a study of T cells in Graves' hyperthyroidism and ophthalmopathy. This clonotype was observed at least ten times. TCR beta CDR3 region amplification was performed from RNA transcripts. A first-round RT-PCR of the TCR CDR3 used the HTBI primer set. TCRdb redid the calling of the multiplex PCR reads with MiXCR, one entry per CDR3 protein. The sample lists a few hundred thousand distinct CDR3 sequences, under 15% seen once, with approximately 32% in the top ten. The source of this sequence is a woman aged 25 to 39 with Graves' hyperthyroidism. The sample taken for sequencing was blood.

The CDR3 nucleotides are TGTGCCTGGACCCCACAAGCTGATCAGCCCCAGCATTTT. Protein sequence: CAWTPQADQPQHF. V usage is TRBV30 and J usage is TRBJ1-5; D is uncertain. This CDR3 is 13 amino acids long. Germline lookup yields CDR1 GTSNPN and CDR2 SVGIG (reference sequence). Trimming left V 4 bases short and J 5 bases short, with 12 bases between.